The text below deals with one T cell receptor beta chain. This sample stems from a study of blood T cell repertoires in COVID-19. The table came from immunoSEQ multiplex PCR; TCRdb's copy has only in-frame clones and leaves some out. The data show some 260,000 clones, about 89% seen once. Deletions cut 2 bases from V and 10 bases from J, with 11 bases between. CDR1 is SGHAT, CDR2 FQNNGV, per germline. The CDR3 has 12 amino acids. This sequence originates from a man between 35 and 55 years old who had recovered from COVID-19. The V gene is TRBV11-2, the J gene TRBJ1-1; D gene ambiguous. The material sequenced was PBMCs or T cells enriched from blood (not recorded which). In nucleotides, the CDR3 is TGTGCCAGCAGCTTAAATCGTCGGTTAGCTTTCTTT. It codes for CASSLNRRLAFF.